This TCR beta chain originates from a study of beta chain features in type 1 diabetes. Points from the study as a whole: Individuals with type 1 diabetes displayed fewer insertions and more deletions at VDJ junctions. For cells with high TCR expression, cDNA sequencing could yield over-representation. Whether TCRB rearrangement is influenced by HLA type was left unresolved in this analysis.

This clone was seen more than once but under ten times. Its cognate antigen is unknown. Unmatched junction bases numbered 3, after V lost 6 bases and J lost 2 bases. There are 14 residues in the CDR3. Germline values: CDR1 SNHLY, CDR2 FYNNEI. The entirety of the isolated RNA underwent reverse transcription, so expressed TCRB transcripts were sequenced. The read count averaged about 3.57 million across naive, central memory and regulatory T cell samples. Here immunoSEQ multiplex PCR was the method, and the copy in TCRdb shows in-frame clones only, minus some. The sample lists some 230,000 clones; over 7.5% were seen once.

This chain connects TRBV2 to TRBJ1-3; 8 bases agree with TRBD1. Sequencing was done on a sample of naive CD4+ T cells from blood. The receptor's source is a woman aged 18-30 years in good health. DNA for the CDR3: TGTGCCAGCAGGGCGGACAGGGCTGGAAACACCATATATTTT. This encodes CASRADRAGNTIYF.